The clone carrying this TCR beta chain was found a few times. This specimen comes from a study of T-cell reconstitution after alpha-beta-depleted transplantation in children. The TCRbeta library incorporated unique molecular identifiers. TCRdb reprocessed the PCR reads with MiXCR, giving one entry per CDR3 protein. The table records approximately 400,000 distinct CDR3 sequences, approximately 10% of them present only once. Germline V gene sequence: CDR1 MRHNA, CDR2 SNTAGT. V lost 3 bases, J lost 1 base, and 6 bases lay in between. The CDR3 extends over 13 amino acids. The specimen was PBMCs from the stem cell graft donor, collected from the stem cell graft. The V gene is TRBV6-4, the J gene TRBJ1-1; D unresolved. The sequence derives from a human donor who donated a stem cell graft to a child with acute myeloid leukemia. The chain's CDR3 is CASSEARNTEAFF. DNA of the CDR3: TGTGCCAGCAGTGAGGCCAGGAACACTGAAGCTTTCTTT.